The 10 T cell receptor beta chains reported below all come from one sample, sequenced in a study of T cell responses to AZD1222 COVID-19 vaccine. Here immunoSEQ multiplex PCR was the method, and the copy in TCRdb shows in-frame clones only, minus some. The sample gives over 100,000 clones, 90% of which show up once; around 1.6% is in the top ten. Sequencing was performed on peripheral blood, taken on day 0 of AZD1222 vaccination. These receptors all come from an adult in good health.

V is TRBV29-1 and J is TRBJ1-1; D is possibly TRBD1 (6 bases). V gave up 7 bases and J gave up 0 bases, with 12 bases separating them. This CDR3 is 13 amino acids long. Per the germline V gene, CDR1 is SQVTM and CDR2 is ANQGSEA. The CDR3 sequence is CSAGTHMNTEAFF. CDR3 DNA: TGCAGCGCCGGGACACACATGAACACTGAAGCTTTCTTT.

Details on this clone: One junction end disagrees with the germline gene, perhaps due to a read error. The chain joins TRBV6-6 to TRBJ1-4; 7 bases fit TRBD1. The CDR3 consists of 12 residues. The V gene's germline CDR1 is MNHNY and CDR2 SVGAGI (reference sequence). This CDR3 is CASSNSQGIIVF. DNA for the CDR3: TGTGCCAGCAGTAACTCACAGGGGATAATTGTTTTT.

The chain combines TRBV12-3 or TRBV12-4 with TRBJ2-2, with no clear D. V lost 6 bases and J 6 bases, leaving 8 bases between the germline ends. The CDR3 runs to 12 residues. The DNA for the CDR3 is TGTGCCAGCAGCCCACCCGCCGGGGAGCTGTTTTTT. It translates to CASSPPAGELFF.

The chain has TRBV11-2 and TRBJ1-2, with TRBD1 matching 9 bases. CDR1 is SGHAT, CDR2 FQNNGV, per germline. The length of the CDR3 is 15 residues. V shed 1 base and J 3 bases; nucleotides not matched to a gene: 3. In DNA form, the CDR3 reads TGTGCCAGCAGCTTAGGCCACAGGGGGCACTATGGCTACACCTTC. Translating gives CASSLGHRGHYGYTF.

In nucleotides, the CDR3 is TGTGCCAGCAGCGGAGGGACTAGCGGGAGGGTTGAGCAGTTCTTC. This codes for CASSGGTSGRVEQFF. The V call is TRBV9, the J call TRBJ2-1; 16 bases are a match to TRBD2. The V segment lost 3 bases and the J segment 9 bases; nucleotides outside the gene matches: 3. Germline V lookup: CDR1 SGDLS, CDR2 YYNGEE. The CDR3 consists of 15 residues.

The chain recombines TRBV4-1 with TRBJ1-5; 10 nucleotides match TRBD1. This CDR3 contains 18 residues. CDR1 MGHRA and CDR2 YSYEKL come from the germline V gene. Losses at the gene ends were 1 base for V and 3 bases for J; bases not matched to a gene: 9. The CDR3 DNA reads TGCGCCAGCAGCCAAGGACAGGGGGCGAATTTCGACAATCAGCCCCAGCATTTT. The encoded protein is CASSQGQGANFDNQPQHF.

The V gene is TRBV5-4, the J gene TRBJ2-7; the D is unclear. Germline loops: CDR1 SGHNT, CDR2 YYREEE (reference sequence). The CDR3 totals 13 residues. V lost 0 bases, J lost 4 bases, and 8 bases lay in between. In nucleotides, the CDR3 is TGTGCCAGCAGCTTGGAGGGCAGGTACGAGCAGTACTTC. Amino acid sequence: CASSLEGRYEQYF.

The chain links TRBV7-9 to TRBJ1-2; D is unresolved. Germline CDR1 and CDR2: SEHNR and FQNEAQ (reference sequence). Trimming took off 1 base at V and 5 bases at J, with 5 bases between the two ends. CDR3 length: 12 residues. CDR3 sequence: CASSLDQYGYTF. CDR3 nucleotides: TGTGCCAGCAGCTTAGACCAATATGGCTACACCTTC.

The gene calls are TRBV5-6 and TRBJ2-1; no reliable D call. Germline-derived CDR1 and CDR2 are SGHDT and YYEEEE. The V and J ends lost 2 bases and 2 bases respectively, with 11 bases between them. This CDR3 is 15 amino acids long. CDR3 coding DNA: TGTGCCAGCAGCTTCGGGCGAAGGGCCTACAATGAGCAGTTCTTC. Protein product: CASSFGRRAYNEQFF.

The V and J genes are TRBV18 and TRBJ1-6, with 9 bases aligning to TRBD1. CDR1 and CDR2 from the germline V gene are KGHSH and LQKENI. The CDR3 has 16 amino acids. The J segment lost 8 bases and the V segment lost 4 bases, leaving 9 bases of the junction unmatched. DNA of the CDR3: TGTGCCAGCTCACAATCAAGACAGGGGGGAGATTCACCCCTCCACTTT. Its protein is CASSQSRQGGDSPLHF.